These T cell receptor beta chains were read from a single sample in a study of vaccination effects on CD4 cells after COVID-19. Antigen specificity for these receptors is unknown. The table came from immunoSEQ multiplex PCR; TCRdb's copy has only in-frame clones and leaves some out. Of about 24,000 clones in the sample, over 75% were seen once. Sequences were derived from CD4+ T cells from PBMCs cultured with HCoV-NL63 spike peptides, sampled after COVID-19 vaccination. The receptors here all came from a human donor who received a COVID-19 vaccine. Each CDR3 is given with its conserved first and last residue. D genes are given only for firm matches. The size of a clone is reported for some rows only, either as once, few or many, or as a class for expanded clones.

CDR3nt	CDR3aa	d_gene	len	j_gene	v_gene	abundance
TGTGCCAGCAGTTCCCCCGGACAGGGAGGTAATTCACCCCTCCACTTT	CASSSPGQGGNSPLHF	TRBD1	16	TRBJ1-6	TRBV6-5	-
TGTGCCAGTAGTTTGACGGTACCCTACGAGCAGTACTTC	CASSLTVPYEQYF	-	13	TRBJ2-7	TRBV19	-
TGTGCCAGCAGCGTAGGGCGGGGCAACAATGAGCAGTTCTTC	CASSVGRGNNEQFF	-	14	TRBJ2-1	TRBV9	-
TGTGCCAGCACCACGGGGGGGGTTCCGGGCAATTCACCCCTCCACTTT	CASTTGGVPGNSPLHF	-	16	TRBJ1-6	TRBV7-9	-
TGTGCCAGCAGCTTGTTGTACTCCTATAATTCACCCCTCCACTTT	CASSLLYSYNSPLHF	-	15	TRBJ1-6	TRBV5-8	-
TGTGCCAGCAGTTTAAGGTCGTCCAACACTGAAGCTTTCTTT	CASSLRSSNTEAFF	-	14	TRBJ1-1	TRBV28	-
TGTGCCAGCACTGGCAACGTTGGTGGCTATACGCAGTATTTT	CASTGNVGGYTQYF	-	14	TRBJ2-3	TRBV6-5	-
TGCGCCAGCAGCGGGGACAGGGTGGGGGAAGAGACCCAGTACTTC	CASSGDRVGEETQYF	TRBD1	15	TRBJ2-5	TRBV5-1	-
TGTGCCAGCAGCCGGGCCCTAAGCTCCTACAATGAGCAGTTCTTC	CASSRALSSYNEQFF	-	15	TRBJ2-1	TRBV5-4	-
TGTGCCAGCAGGCGACATTCCGCTCTCAATCAGCCCCAGCATTTT	CASRRHSALNQPQHF	-	15	TRBJ1-5	TRBV6-4	-
TGTGCCAGCAGCTTACAGTTTCAGCACATTCAGTACTTC	CASSLQFQHIQYF	-	13	TRBJ2-4	TRBV7-2	-
TGTGCCAGCAGCTTAGTGAGGGGTCTGCTCGATCAGCCCCAGCATTTT	CASSLVRGLLDQPQHF	-	16	TRBJ1-5	TRBV11-3	-
TGTGCCAGCAGTTTAAATGGGCAGGGGCTGATAGATACGCAGTATTTT	CASSLNGQGLIDTQYF	-	16	TRBJ2-3	TRBV27	-
TGTGCCACCAGCACCCCCGCACCGTACTCTGGAAACACCATATATTTT	CATSTPAPYSGNTIYF	-	16	TRBJ1-3	TRBV15	once
TGCGCCAGCAGCTTGGAGCCGGGACAGGATTCACCCCTCCACTTT	CASSLEPGQDSPLHF	TRBD1	15	TRBJ1-6	TRBV5-1	-
TGTGCCAGCCGGGACTTAGAGGAAAAACTGTTTTTT	CASRDLEEKLFF	-	12	TRBJ1-4	TRBV6-5	-
TGTGCCTGGAGGGGACAGGGGAGGGTGGGACCCACAGATACGCAGTATTTT	CAWRGQGRVGPTDTQYF	TRBD1	17	TRBJ2-3	TRBV30	-
TGTGCCAGTAGTCCGCTCCAATCCGGGACTAGCAAAGAGACCCAGTACTTC	CASSPLQSGTSKETQYF	TRBD2	17	TRBJ2-5	TRBV19	-
TGCGCCAGCAGCCAAGTCGCGACAGTGCACTCTGGGGCCAACGTCCTGACTTTC	CASSQVATVHSGANVLTF	-	18	TRBJ2-6	TRBV4-1	once
TGCGCCAGCAGCTTGGATATTATCGGCCCGGGCCGCGCAGATACGCAGTATTTT	CASSLDIIGPGRADTQYF	-	18	TRBJ2-3	TRBV5-1	-
TGTGCCAGCAGCCAAGTGCAGGCGAGCTCCTATAATTCACCCCTCCACTTT	CASSQVQASSYNSPLHF	-	17	TRBJ1-6	TRBV14	-
TGTGCCAGCAGTTTCGATCGGGCCGCTGGAAACACCATATATTTT	CASSFDRAAGNTIYF	-	15	TRBJ1-3	TRBV6-5	-
TGTGCCAGCAGCTTCTGGACTAGCGGGGGGAGAAATGAGCAGTTCTTC	CASSFWTSGGRNEQFF	TRBD2	16	TRBJ2-1	TRBV5-8	-